This T cell receptor beta chain comes out of a study of CD8+ T cells in alopecia areata. Overall study results and limits: Scalp and blood retained many expanded lesional clones during tofacitinib. One nonresponder leaves baseline CD8+ expansion's link to response uncertain.

The CDR3 runs 16 residues. V was shortened by 5 bases and J by 1 base, with 17 bases between the two germline ends. Per germline, CDR1 SGDLS and CDR2 YYNGEE. In regard to this clone: Its antigen remains unidentified.

RNA extraction and reverse transcription yielded cDNA as sequencing template. Sequenced by immunoSEQ multiplex PCR; TCRdb stores in-frame clones only, minus some. Of about 190,000 clones in the sample, roughly 70% were seen once. Treatment noted: oral pan-JAK inhibitor, 5-10 mg twice daily. Specimens obtained from alopecia areata patients comprised lesional scalp punch biopsies and peripheral blood. The rearrangement uses TRBV9 and TRBJ2-3; D call uncertain. This receptor was obtained from a human donor with alopecia areata. The source material was CD4+ T cells sorted from blood, sampled around week 49, from a patient treated with tofacitinib. The CDR3, as DNA: TGTGCCAGCAGTGTTGGCGTGGGATGGGGCACAGATACGCAGTATTTT. This codes for CASSVGVGWGTDTQYF.